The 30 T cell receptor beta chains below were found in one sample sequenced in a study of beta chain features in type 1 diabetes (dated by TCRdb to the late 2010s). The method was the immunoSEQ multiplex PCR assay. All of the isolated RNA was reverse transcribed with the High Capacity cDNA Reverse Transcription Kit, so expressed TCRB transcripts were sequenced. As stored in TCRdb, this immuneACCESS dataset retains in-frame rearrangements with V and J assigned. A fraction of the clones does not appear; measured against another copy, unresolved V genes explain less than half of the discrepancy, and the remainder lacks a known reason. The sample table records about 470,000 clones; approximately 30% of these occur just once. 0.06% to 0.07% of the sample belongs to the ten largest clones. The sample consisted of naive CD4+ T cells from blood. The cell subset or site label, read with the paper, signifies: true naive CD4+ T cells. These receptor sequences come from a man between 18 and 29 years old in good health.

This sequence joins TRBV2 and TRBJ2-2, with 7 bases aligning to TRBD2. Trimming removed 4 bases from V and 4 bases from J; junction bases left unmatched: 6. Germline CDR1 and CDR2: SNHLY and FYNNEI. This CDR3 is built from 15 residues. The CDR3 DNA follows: TGTGCCAGCAGTGGAAAAGCGGGACTCACCGGGGAGCTGTTTTTT. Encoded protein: CASSGKAGLTGELFF.

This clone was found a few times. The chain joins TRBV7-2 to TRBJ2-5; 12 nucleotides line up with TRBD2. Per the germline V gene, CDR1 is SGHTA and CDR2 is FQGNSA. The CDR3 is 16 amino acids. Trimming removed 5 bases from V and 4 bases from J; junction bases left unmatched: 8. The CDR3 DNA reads TGTGCCAGCAGCCCCTGGCTAGCGGGAGGGGGAGAGACCCAGTACTTC. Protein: CASSPWLAGGGETQYF.

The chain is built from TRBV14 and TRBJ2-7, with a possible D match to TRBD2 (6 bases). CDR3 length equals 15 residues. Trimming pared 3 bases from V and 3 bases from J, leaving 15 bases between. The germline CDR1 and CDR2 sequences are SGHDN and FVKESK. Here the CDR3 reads CASSQGPGALYEQYF. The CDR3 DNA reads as TGTGCCAGCAGCCAGGGACCGGGAGCACTCTACGAGCAGTACTTC.

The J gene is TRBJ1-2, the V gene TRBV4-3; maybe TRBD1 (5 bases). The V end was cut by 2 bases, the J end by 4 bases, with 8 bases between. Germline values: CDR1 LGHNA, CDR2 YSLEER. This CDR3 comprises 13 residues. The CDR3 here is CASSQSGGYGYTF. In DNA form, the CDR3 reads TGCGCCAGCAGCCAATCTGGGGGCTATGGCTACACCTTC.

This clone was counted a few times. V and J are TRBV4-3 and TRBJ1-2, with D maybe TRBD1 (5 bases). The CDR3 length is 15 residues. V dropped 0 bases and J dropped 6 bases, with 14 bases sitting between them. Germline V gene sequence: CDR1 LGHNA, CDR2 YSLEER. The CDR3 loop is CASSQDWGRDDGYTF. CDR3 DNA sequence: TGCGCCAGCAGCCAAGATTGGGGCAGGGACGATGGCTACACCTTC.

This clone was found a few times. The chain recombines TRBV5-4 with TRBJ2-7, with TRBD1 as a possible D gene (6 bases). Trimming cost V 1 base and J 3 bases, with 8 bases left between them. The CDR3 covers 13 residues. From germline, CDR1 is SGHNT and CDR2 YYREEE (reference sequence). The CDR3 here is CASSLLQGYEQYF. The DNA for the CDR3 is TGTGCCAGCAGCTTGTTACAGGGCTACGAGCAGTACTTC.

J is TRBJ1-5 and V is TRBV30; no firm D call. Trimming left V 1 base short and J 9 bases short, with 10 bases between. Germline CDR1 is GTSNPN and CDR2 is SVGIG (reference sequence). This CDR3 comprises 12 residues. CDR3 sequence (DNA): TGTGCCTGGAGTGCCACCGGCGGGCCCCAGCATTTT. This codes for CAWSATGGPQHF. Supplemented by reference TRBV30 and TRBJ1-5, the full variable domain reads SQTIHQWPATLVQPVGSPLSLECTVEGTSNPNLYWYRQAAGRGLQLLFYSVGIGQISSEVPQNLSASRPQDRQFILSSKKLLLSDSGFYLCAWSATGGPQHFGDGTRLSIL.

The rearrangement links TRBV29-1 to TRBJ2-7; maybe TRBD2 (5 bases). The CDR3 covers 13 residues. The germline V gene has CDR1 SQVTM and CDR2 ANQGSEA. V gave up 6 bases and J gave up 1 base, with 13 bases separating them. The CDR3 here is CSVGNLASYEQYF. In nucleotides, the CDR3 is TGCAGCGTAGGGAACTTAGCGTCCTACGAGCAGTACTTC.

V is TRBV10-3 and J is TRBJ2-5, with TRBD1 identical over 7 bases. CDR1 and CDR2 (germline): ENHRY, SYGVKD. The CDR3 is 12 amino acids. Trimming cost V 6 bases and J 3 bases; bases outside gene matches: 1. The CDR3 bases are TGTGCCATCAGGCAGGGGGAAGAGACCCAGTACTTC. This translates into CAIRQGEETQYF.

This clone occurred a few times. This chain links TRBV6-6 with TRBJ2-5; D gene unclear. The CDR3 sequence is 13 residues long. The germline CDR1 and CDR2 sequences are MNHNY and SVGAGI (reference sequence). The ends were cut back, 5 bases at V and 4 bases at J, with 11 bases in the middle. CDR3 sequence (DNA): TGTGCCAGCAGTCGAGGAGCAGGAGAGACCCAGTACTTC. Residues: CASSRGAGETQYF.

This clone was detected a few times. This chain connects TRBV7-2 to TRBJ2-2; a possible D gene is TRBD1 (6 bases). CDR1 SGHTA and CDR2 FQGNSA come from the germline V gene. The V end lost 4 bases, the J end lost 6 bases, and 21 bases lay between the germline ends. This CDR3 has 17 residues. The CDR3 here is CASSSRVGPEGAGELFF. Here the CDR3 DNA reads TGTGCCAGCAGCTCCCGCGTGGGGCCCGAGGGGGCCGGGGAGCTGTTTTTT.

As DNA, the CDR3 is TGTGCCAGCAGTTTAATTGGGGACAGGGGTAGCTACACCTTC. Residues: CASSLIGDRGSYTF. The chain has TRBV28 and TRBJ1-2, with 10 bases that match TRBD1. There are 14 residues in the CDR3. V lost 2 bases and J lost 9; bases outside the gene matches: 6. Looked up from germline, CDR1 is MDHEN and CDR2 is SYDVKM.

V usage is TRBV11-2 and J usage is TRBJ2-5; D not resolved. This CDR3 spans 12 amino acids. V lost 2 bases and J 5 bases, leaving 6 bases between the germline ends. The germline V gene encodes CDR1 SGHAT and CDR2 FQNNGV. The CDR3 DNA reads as TGTGCCAGCAGCTTATCCTGGGAGACCCAGTACTTC. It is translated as CASSLSWETQYF.

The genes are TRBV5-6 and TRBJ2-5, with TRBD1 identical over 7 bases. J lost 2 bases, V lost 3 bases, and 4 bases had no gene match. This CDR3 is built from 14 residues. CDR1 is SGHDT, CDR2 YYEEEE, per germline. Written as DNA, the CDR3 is TGTGCCAGCAGCTCTCGCAGGGGGCAAGAGACCCAGTACTTC. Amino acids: CASSSRRGQETQYF.

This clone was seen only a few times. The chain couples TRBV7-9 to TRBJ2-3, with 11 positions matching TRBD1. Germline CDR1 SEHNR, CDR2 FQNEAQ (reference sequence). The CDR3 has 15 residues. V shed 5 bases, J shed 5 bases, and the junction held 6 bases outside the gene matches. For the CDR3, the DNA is TGTGCCAGCAGCCCGGACAGGGGGCAGGGAGATACGCAGTATTTT. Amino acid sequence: CASSPDRGQGDTQYF.

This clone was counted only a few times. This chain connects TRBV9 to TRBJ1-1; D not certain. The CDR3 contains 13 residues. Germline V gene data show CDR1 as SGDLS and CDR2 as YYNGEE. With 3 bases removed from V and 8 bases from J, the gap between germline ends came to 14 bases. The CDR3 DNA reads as TGTGCCAGCAGCGCCGGGAGGACCGCCGAAGCTTTCTTT. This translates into CASSAGRTAEAFF.

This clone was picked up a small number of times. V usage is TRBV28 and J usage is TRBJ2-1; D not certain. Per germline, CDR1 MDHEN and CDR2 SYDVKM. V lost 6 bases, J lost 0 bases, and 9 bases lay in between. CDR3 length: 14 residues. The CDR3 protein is CASRPTRSYNEQFF. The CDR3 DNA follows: TGTGCCAGCAGACCGACCCGCTCCTACAATGAGCAGTTCTTC.

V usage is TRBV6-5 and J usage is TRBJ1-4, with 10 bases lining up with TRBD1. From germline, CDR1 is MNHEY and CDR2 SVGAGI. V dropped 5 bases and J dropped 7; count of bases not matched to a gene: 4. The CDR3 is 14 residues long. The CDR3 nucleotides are TGTGCCAGCAGTGGGACAGGGGCGGGTGAAAAACTGTTTTTT. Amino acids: CASSGTGAGEKLFF.

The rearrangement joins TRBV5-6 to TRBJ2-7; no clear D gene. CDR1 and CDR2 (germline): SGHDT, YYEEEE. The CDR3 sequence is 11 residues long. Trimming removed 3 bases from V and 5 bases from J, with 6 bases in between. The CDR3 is CASSSNHEQYF. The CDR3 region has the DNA TGTGCCAGCAGCTCGAATCACGAGCAGTACTTC.

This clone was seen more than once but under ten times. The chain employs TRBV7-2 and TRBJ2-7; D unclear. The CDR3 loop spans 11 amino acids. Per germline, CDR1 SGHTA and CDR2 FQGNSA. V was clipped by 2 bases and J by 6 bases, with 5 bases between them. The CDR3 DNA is TGTGCCAGCAGCTTACACGCCGAGCAGTACTTC. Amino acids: CASSLHAEQYF. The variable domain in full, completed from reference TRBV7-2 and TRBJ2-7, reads GAGVSQSPSNKVTEKGKDVELRCDPISGHTALYWYRQSLGQGLEFLIYFQGNSAPDKSGLPSDRFSAERTGGSVSTLTIQRTQQEDSAVYLCASSLHAEQYFGPGTRLTVT.

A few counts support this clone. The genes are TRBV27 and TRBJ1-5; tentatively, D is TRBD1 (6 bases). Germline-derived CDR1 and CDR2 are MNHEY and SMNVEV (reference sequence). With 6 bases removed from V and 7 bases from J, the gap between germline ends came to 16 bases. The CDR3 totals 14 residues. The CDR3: CASRLTGQGQPQHF. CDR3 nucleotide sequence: TGTGCCAGCAGGCTAACAGGGCAGGGGCAGCCCCAGCATTTT.

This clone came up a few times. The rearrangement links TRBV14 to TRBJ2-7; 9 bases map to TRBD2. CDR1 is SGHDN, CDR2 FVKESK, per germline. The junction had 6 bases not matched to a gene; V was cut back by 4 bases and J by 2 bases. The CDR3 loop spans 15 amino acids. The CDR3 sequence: CASSPHASGAYEQYF. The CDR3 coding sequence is TGTGCCAGCAGCCCTCACGCTAGCGGGGCCTACGAGCAGTACTTC.

The CDR3 nucleotides read TGTGCCTGGAGTGTACGGTGGCCGGGTCGAAGGAGTTCCGGGGAGCTGTTTTTT. This encodes CAWSVRWPGRRSSGELFF. V and J are TRBV30 and TRBJ2-2; no firm D call. V was pared by 0 bases and J by 6 bases, with 23 bases between. The CDR3 extends over 18 amino acids. CDR1 is GTSNPN and CDR2 is SVGIG in the germline V gene (reference sequence). The variable domain in full, with the rest retrieved from reference TRBV30 and TRBJ2-2, is SQTIHQWPATLVQPVGSPLSLECTVEGTSNPNLYWYRQAAGRGLQLLFYSVGIGQISSEVPQNLSASRPQDRQFILSSKKLLLSDSGFYLCAWSVRWPGRRSSGELFFGEGSRLTVL.

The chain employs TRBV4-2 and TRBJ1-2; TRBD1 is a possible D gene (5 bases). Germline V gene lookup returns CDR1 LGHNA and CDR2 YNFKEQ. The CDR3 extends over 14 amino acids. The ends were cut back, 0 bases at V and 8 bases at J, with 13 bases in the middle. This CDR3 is CASSQDLRWDGYTF. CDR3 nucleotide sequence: TGTGCCAGCAGCCAAGACCTACGGTGGGACGGCTACACCTTC.

The CDR3 loop is CASRNGNTLNEQFF. The CDR3 nucleotides are TGTGCCAGCAGGAACGGGAACACCCTCAATGAGCAGTTCTTC. This sequence joins TRBV27 and TRBJ2-1, with D tentatively TRBD2 (5 bases). This CDR3 is 14 amino acids long. The V gene lost 6 bases and the J gene lost 6 bases, with 15 bases spanning the gap. Germline CDR1 MNHEY, CDR2 SMNVEV (reference sequence).

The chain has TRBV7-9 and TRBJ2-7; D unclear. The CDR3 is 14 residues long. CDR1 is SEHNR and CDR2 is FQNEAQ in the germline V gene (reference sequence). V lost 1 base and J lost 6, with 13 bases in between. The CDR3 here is CASSLDAVRGEQYF. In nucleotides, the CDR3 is TGTGCCAGCAGCTTAGACGCGGTGAGAGGCGAGCAGTACTTC.

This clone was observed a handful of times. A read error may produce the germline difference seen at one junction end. CDR3 in DNA: TGTGCCAGCAGCCCCGGGCCCCACTACGATGAGCAGTTCTTC. Amino acid sequence: CASSPGPHYDEQFF. J is TRBJ2-1 and V is TRBV7-9, with D unclear. Germline V gene data show CDR1 as SEHNR and CDR2 as FQNEAQ (reference sequence). The CDR3 length is 14 residues.

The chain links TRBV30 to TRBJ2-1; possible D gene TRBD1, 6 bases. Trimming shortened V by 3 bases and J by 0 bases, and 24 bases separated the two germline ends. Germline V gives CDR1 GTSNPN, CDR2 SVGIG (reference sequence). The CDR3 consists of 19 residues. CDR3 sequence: CAWRLTRLTQGSSYNEQFF. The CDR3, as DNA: TGTGCCTGGAGATTGACCAGGTTAACCCAGGGGAGCTCCTACAATGAGCAGTTCTTC.

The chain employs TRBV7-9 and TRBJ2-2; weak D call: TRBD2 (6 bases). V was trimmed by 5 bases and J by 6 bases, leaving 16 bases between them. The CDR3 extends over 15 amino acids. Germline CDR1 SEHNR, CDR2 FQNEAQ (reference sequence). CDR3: CASSRDSTGAGELFF. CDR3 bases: TGTGCCAGCAGCCGGGACTCCACGGGCGCCGGGGAGCTGTTTTTT.

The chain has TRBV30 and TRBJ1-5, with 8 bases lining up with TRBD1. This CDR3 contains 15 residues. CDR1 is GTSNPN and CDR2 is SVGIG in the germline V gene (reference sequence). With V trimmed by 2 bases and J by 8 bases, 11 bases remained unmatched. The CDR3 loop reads CAWSRGRGPGKPQHF. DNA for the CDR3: TGTGCCTGGAGTAGGGGCAGGGGGCCTGGGAAGCCCCAGCATTTT. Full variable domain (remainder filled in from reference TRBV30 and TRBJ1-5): SQTIHQWPATLVQPVGSPLSLECTVEGTSNPNLYWYRQAAGRGLQLLFYSVGIGQISSEVPQNLSASRPQDRQFILSSKKLLLSDSGFYLCAWSRGRGPGKPQHFGDGTRLSIL.